Given below is one TCR beta chain in context. Its antigen is not identified. A much larger clone lies one base from this, so it may be a read error. This sample is part of a study of regulatory T cells in long-lasting Graves disease. Background on the study: Over 5 years on antithyroid drugs plus positive TSH receptor antibodies marked Graves' disease as persistent.

Specified time point: persistent/refractory GD, antithyroid drugs over 5 years with positive TRAb. Extracted PBMC RNA gave rise to the TCR library. CDR1 and CDR2 (germline): MNHEY, SVGAGI. The CDR3 contains 14 residues. Libraries of TCR beta came from iRepertoire HTBI primers plus Arm-PCR of CDR3 regions. Original data processing: The identification of 62 TRBV and over eleven TRBJ segments was made across samples. In TCRdb, the multiplex PCR reads were re-called with MiXCR into one record per CDR3 protein. The V and J calls, along with clone size, are taken from TCRdb and not from the paper's own processing. The sample yields 700,000 or so distinct CDR3 sequences, around 30% seen once. Overall study findings and caveats: New patients shared 800 to 1,000 public clonotypes, fewer than the 2,741 shared by persistent patients.

The sample in question was peripheral blood mononuclear cells (PBMCs), obtained when the disease was refractory, from a patient treated with antithyroid drugs. This receptor was taken from a female donor with Graves disease. The rearrangement links TRBV6-5 to TRBJ2-5; weak D call: TRBD1 (6 bases). Here the CDR3 reads CSSSSSTGSETQYF. Written as DNA, the CDR3 is TGTTCCAGCAGTTCCTCTACAGGGTCAGAGACCCAGTACTTC.